One and the same sample provided the 11 T cell receptor beta chains below, sequenced in a study of CD8 T cells in ankylosing spondylitis. TCRdb fed the 5' RACE reads into MiXCR, producing one record per CDR3 protein. Of fewer than 50,000 distinct CDR3 sequences in the sample, roughly 9.6% were seen once. The specimen sequenced was blood, either unsorted or a sorted T cell fraction (not recorded which). These receptors originate from a male donor with ankylosing spondylitis or in good health (not recorded which).

The CDR3 region has the DNA TGCAGTGCCATACAGGGATCTTCAACTAGCACAGATACGCAGTATTTT. Translating it yields CSAIQGSSTSTDTQYF. This chain uses TRBV20-1 with TRBJ2-3, with a weak D call TRBD1 (6 bases). The CDR3 has 16 residues. V was shortened by 6 bases and J by 0 bases, with 19 bases between the two germline ends. CDR1 and CDR2 (germline): DFQATT, SNEGSKA (reference sequence).

This clonotype has ten or more counts. The genes are TRBV20-1 and TRBJ2-3; TRBD1 aligns across 8 bases. The CDR3 contains 13 residues. From germline, CDR1 is DFQATT and CDR2 SNEGSKA (reference sequence). V lost 6 bases and J lost 2; bases outside the gene matches: 4. CDR3 amino acids: CSATGGTTDTQYF. In nucleotides, the CDR3 is TGCAGTGCCACAGGGGGGACCACAGATACGCAGTATTTT.

Many counts were recorded for this clonotype. This sequence joins TRBV29-1 and TRBJ2-3; 8 nucleotides align to TRBD2. The V segment lost 6 bases and the J segment 9 bases; nucleotides outside the gene matches: 11. The V gene's germline CDR1 is SQVTM and CDR2 ANQGSEA. The CDR3 is 13 residues long. The CDR3 here is CSVDSGSGGTQYF. CDR3 coding DNA: TGCAGCGTAGATAGCGGGTCGGGGGGGACGCAGTATTTT.

This clonotype has ten or more counts. The V call is TRBV6-6, the J call TRBJ1-2; D not resolved. Germline values: CDR1 MNHNY, CDR2 SVGAGI (reference sequence). V shed 8 bases and J shed 6 bases, with 10 bases lying between them. There are 11 residues in the CDR3. The CDR3: CASGPLDGYTF. CDR3 in DNA: TGTGCCAGCGGCCCCCTTGATGGCTACACCTTC.

The V and J genes are TRBV7-2 and TRBJ2-2; 10 bases agree with TRBD2. V lost 4 bases, J lost 1 base, and 3 bases stayed unmatched. There are 16 residues in the CDR3. Germline assignment: CDR1 SGHTA and CDR2 FQGNSA. The CDR3 is CASSYSGGMNTGELFF. The CDR3, as DNA: TGTGCCAGCAGCTATAGCGGGGGGATGAACACCGGGGAGCTGTTTTTT.

This clonotype was seen a few times. This chain joins TRBV7-8 and TRBJ1-1; D unresolved. The V end lost 1 base, the J end lost 4 bases, and 7 bases lay between the germline ends. The CDR3 is 13 amino acids. The germline V gene has CDR1 SGHVS and CDR2 FQNEAQ. CDR3 in amino acids: CASSLGGFTEAFF. The CDR3 DNA is TGTGCCAGCAGCTTAGGGGGATTCACTGAAGCTTTCTTT.

The chain's CDR3 is CASSGQGNTGELFF. Written as DNA, the CDR3 is TGTGCCAGCAGTGGACAGGGAAACACCGGGGAGCTGTTTTTT. The rearrangement links TRBV2 to TRBJ2-2; the match to TRBD1 covers 7 bases. CDR3 length equals 14 residues. V lost 4 bases to trimming and J lost 2 bases; unmatched junction nucleotides: 1. Germline V gene sequence: CDR1 SNHLY, CDR2 FYNNEI.

This clonotype is deemed medium-sized. The chain recombines TRBV27 with TRBJ2-3; D is uncertain. The CDR3 totals 12 residues. Deletions cut 6 bases from V and 0 bases from J, with 4 bases between. From germline, CDR1 is MNHEY and CDR2 SMNVEV (reference sequence). CDR3 sequence (DNA): TGTGCCAGCAGCCCCAGCACAGATACGCAGTATTTT. It encodes CASSPSTDTQYF.

There are a few counts of this clonotype. The chain uses TRBV7-2 and TRBJ1-6; 7 bases fit TRBD1. The CDR3 consists of 13 residues. The germline V gene encodes CDR1 SGHTA and CDR2 FQGNSA. With 8 bases clipped from V and 5 bases from J, the junction kept 3 bases outside the gene matches. This CDR3 is CASFGQDNSPLHF. The CDR3 bases are TGTGCCAGCTTCGGACAGGATAATTCACCCCTCCACTTT.

In its sample, this clonotype was seen many times. The junction does not match germline at one end; this may be a read error. V usage is TRBV12-3 or TRBV12-4 and J usage is TRBJ1-1, with TRBD1 as a possible D gene (6 bases). The CDR3 consists of 12 residues. DNA of the CDR3: TGTGCCAGTAGTTCTCAGGGGCCTGAAGCTTTCTTT. Residues: CASSSQGPEAFF.

V gene TRBV14 combines with J gene TRBJ1-2; 7 bases match TRBD1. This CDR3 is built from 13 residues. Germline V gene data show CDR1 as SGHDN and CDR2 as FVKESK. The V and J ends lost 5 bases and 6 bases, in that order; junction bases with no gene match: 6. The DNA for the CDR3 is TGTGCCAGCAGCTGGCAGGGGGTGCATGGCTACACCTTC. Its translation is CASSWQGVHGYTF. Looking up the rest from reference TRBV14 and TRBJ1-2 gives the full variable domain: EAGVTQFPSHSVIEKGQTVTLRCDPISGHDNLYWYRRVMGKEIKFLLHFVKESKQDESGMPNNRFLAERTGGTYSTLKVQPAELEDSGVYFCASSWQGVHGYTFGSGTRLTVV.